The next 17 T cell receptor beta chains were all read from a single sample in a study of T cells in women clearing cervical HPV infection. Sequencing used immunoSEQ multiplex PCR; TCRdb keeps in-frame clones, though not all of them. The sample includes about 39,000 clones. Sample: blood buffy coat. The source is a woman aged 18 to 75 with a cervical HPV16 infection that either progressed to CIN3+ or cleared (not recorded which).

Concerning this clone: The read finishes 3 residues shy of the CDR3 end, and the germline J gene is used to complete it. The chain is built from TRBV5-1 and TRBJ2-5, with D perhaps TRBD2 (7 bases). Trimming pared 3 bases from V and 4 bases from J, leaving 16 bases between. CDR1 and CDR2 from the germline V gene are SGHRS and YFSETQ. The CDR3 extends over 15 amino acids. The CDR3 bases that were read are TGCGCCAGCAGCTCTGGGGGGGCTGGGACAGAGACC. It yields the protein CASSSGGAGTET. Given in full, the CDR3 is CASSSGGAGTETQYF.

Details on this clone: The read stops 3 residues short of the end of the CDR3; the missing end is completed from the germline J gene. The chain is built from TRBV19 and TRBJ2-3, with 8 bases matching TRBD1. J lost 5 bases, V lost 0 bases, and 10 bases had no gene match. The CDR3 has 17 residues. Germline V gene lookup returns CDR1 LNHDA and CDR2 SQIVND (reference sequence). The part of the CDR3 DNA that was read is TGTGCCAGTAGTATAGATCACGGACAGGGAGGAAGAGATACG. It yields the protein CASSIDHGQGGRDT. The whole CDR3 protein is CASSIDHGQGGRDTQYF.

Comment on this clone: The observed sequence ends 3 residues before the CDR3 terminus, with the missing tail filled in from the germline J gene. This chain joins TRBV4-2 and TRBJ2-3; weak D call: TRBD1 (6 bases). V was shortened by 6 bases and J by 4 bases, with 11 bases between the two germline ends. There are 13 residues in the CDR3. In germline, CDR1 is LGHNA, CDR2 YNFKEQ. Partial CDR3 DNA: TGTGCCAGCAGGGAGGACAGTTCAGATACG. Protein sequence: CASREDSSDT. The full CDR3 protein reads CASREDSSDTQYF.

In the case of this clone: The read ends 3 residues before the CDR3 terminus; that terminus is restored from the germline J gene. The V gene is TRBV7-9, the J gene TRBJ1-1; D ambiguous. V shed 5 bases and J shed 1 base, with 8 bases lying between them. Looked up from germline, CDR1 is SEHNR and CDR2 is FQNEAQ (reference sequence). The CDR3 contains 13 residues. CDR3 DNA (partial): TGTGCCAGCAGCCGCAACAGGAACACTGAA. It specifies CASSRNRNTE. In full, the CDR3 is CASSRNRNTEAFF.

As concerns this clone: The CDR3 extends 3 residues past the end of the read, so its final part is completed from the germline J gene. V gene TRBV20-1 combines with J gene TRBJ2-7, with 7 bases lining up with TRBD2. Losses at the gene ends were 1 base for V and 1 base for J; bases not matched to a gene: 4. The germline V gene encodes CDR1 DFQATT and CDR2 SNEGSKA (reference sequence). The CDR3 runs 14 residues. CDR3 sequence reads: CSARVRGTSYEQYF. CDR3 DNA, as far as it was read: TGCAGTGCTAGAGTGCGGGGGACTTCCTACGAG.

To note about this clone: The read ends 3 residues before the CDR3 terminus; that terminus is restored from the germline J gene. Different DNA sequences within this sample yield the same CDR3. This rearrangement joins TRBV6-1 to TRBJ1-2; a possible D gene is TRBD1 (5 bases). CDR3 length: 15 amino acids. V was trimmed by 2 bases and J by 2 bases, leaving 12 bases between them. The germline gives CDR1 MNHNS, CDR2 SASEGT. The CDR3 sequence is CASSESGGNNYGYTF. The DNA read from the CDR3 is TGTGCCAGCAGTGAAAGCGGGGGGAACAACTATGGC.

For this clone: Read data end 3 residues before the CDR3 end; the end is taken from the germline J gene. The chain employs TRBV2 and TRBJ2-7; TRBD1 is a possible D gene (6 bases). CDR3 length: 16 residues. Germline lookup yields CDR1 SNHLY and CDR2 FYNNEI. Trimming stripped 2 bases from V and 4 bases from J, with 18 bases between. The sequenced part of the CDR3 DNA is TGTGCCAGCAGTGAACAGGGGCCCTTAGTCTCTTACGAG. This gives the protein CASSEQGPLVSYE. The complete CDR3 protein is CASSEQGPLVSYEQYF. Based on the CDR3 plus reference TRBV2 and TRBJ2-7, the full variable domain is EPEVTQTPSHQVTQMGQEVILRCVPISNHLYFYWYRQILGQKVEFLVSFYNNEISEKSEIFDDQFSVERPDGSNFTLKIRSTKLEDSAMYFCASSEQGPLVSYEQYFGPGTRLTVT.

For this clone: The read is 3 residues too short to cover the CDR3 end, so that end is filled in from the germline J gene. V and J are TRBV19 and TRBJ2-7, with 7 bases lining up with TRBD1. V was pared by 7 bases and J by 6 bases, with 12 bases of the junction left unmatched. CDR3 length: 14 residues. CDR1 is LNHDA, CDR2 SQIVND, per germline (reference sequence). The CDR3 DNA, read in part, is TGTGCCAGTAACCACAGGGGATTTAACTCCGAG. Protein sequence: CASNHRGFNSE. The whole CDR3 protein reads CASNHRGFNSEQYF.

CDR3 sequence reads: CASSRETTGANSPLHF. CDR3 DNA, as far as it was read: TGTGCCAGCAGCCGTGAGACGACAGGGGCAAATTCACCC. V gene TRBV7-6 combines with J gene TRBJ1-6; TRBD1 matches at 8 bases. The read gets to within 3 residues of the CDR3 end, and the germline J gene fills in the rest. Germline V CDR1 and CDR2: SGHVS, FNYEAQ. V shed 5 bases, J shed 7 bases, and the junction held 10 bases outside the gene matches. CDR3 length: 16 residues.

As to this clone: The read ends 3 residues shy of where the CDR3 ends; the end is completed using the germline J gene. J is TRBJ2-1 and V is TRBV5-4, with D possibly being TRBD1 or TRBD2 (6 bases each). CDR3 length equals 14 residues. Germline assignment: CDR1 SGHNT and CDR2 YYREEE (reference sequence). Trimming shortened V by 1 base and J by 8 bases, and 13 bases separated the two germline ends. The sequenced CDR3 bases are TGTGCCAGCAGCTTGCAACAGGAGGGGGATGAG. Its translation is CASSLQQEGDE. Given in full, the CDR3 is CASSLQQEGDEQFF.

As regards this clone: Read sequence stops 3 residues before the CDR3 end, and the germline J gene provides the missing end. The chain couples TRBV7-2 to TRBJ2-2; a possible D gene is TRBD1 (5 bases). This CDR3 is 16 amino acids long. The germline gives CDR1 SGHTA, CDR2 FQGNSA. Trimming pared 0 bases from V and 7 bases from J, leaving 15 bases between. CDR3 bases read: TGTGCCAGCAGCTTAGCACCCCAGGGTCGTCACGGGGAG. As protein: CASSLAPQGRHGE. The whole CDR3 sequence is CASSLAPQGRHGELFF.

A remark on this clone: The CDR3 goes on 3 residues after the read ends, and that part is filled in from the germline J gene. The chain is built from TRBV7-9 and TRBJ2-5; 7 positions agree with TRBD1. The CDR3 runs to 14 residues. V was clipped by 4 bases and J by 2 bases; unmatched bases: 4. Germline CDR1 and CDR2: SEHNR and FQNEAQ (reference sequence). CDR3 DNA, as far as it was read: TGTGCCAGCAGCTCCGGACAGGCACAAGAGACC. It is translated as CASSSGQAQET. From start to end, the CDR3 is CASSSGQAQETQYF.

As concerns this clone: The read halts 3 residues ahead of the CDR3 end, with the missing end drawn from the germline J gene. The chain uses TRBV5-1 and TRBJ2-7, with D unresolved. Germline V gene data show CDR1 as SGHRS and CDR2 as YFSETQ. V was pared by 4 bases and J by 5 bases, with 7 bases between. This CDR3 has 11 residues. The CDR3: CASSLSDEQYF. The DNA read from the CDR3 is TGCGCCAGCAGCCTCTCAGACGAG.

Note on this clone: The observed sequence ends 3 residues before the CDR3 terminus, with the missing tail filled in from the germline J gene. The chain employs TRBV29-1 and TRBJ2-1; D is unclear. CDR3 length: 12 residues. Germline-derived CDR1 and CDR2 are SQVTM and ANQGSEA. Trimming cost V 3 bases and J 6 bases, with 9 bases left between them. The CDR3 protein is CSVEPHLNEQFF. The sequenced CDR3 bases are TGCAGCGTTGAGCCACACCTCAATGAG.

A remark on this clone: From the germline J gene comes the end of the CDR3, since the read stops 3 residues before it. This chain uses TRBV20-1 with TRBJ1-1, with no clear D. V was trimmed by 7 bases and J by 2 bases, leaving 17 bases between them. Germline CDR1 is DFQATT and CDR2 is SNEGSKA (reference sequence). This CDR3 has 14 residues. CDR3 in amino acids: CSVSNLLVNTEAFF. CDR3 DNA, as far as it was read: TGCAGTGTTTCGAACCTCTTAGTTAACACTGAA.

Notes on this clone: Coverage ceases 3 residues before the CDR3 finishes, and the germline J gene fills in the end. The V call is TRBV6-8, the J call TRBJ1-4, with a weak D call TRBD1 (5 bases). The germline gives CDR1 MNHGY, CDR2 SAAAGT. The CDR3 contains 14 residues. The germline V and J ends were trimmed by 4 bases and 8 bases, with 14 bases remaining between them. The part of the CDR3 DNA that was read is TGTGCCAGCAGTTTAGCGGGGCTTGAGGAAAAA. Its protein is CASSLAGLEEK. The CDR3 in full is CASSLAGLEEKLFF.

A note on this clone: With the read ending 3 residues before the CDR3 end, the germline J gene is used to fill in that end. The chain employs TRBV20-1 and TRBJ2-5; D tentatively fits TRBD1 or TRBD2 (6 bases each). This CDR3 is built from 12 residues. The ends were cut back, 6 bases at V and 4 bases at J, with 12 bases in the middle. Germline V gene data show CDR1 as DFQATT and CDR2 as SNEGSKA (reference sequence). CDR3 in amino acids: CSAQQGGETQYF. Partial CDR3 DNA: TGCAGTGCACAACAGGGAGGAGAGACC.